Presented here are 21 T cell receptor beta chains from one specimen sequenced in a study of STAT5B mutations in CD4+ large granular lymphocyte leukemia. Assay used: immunoSEQ multiplex PCR; TCRdb lists only in-frame clones, some missing. The sample consists of some 21,000 clones, roughly 65% of them appearing once. Sequencing was carried out using CD4+ T cells from blood buffy coats. The receptors stem from a human donor in good health.

This rearrangement joins TRBV29-1 to TRBJ2-5; D might be TRBD2 (6 bases). Looked up from germline, CDR1 is SQVTM and CDR2 is ANQGSEA. This CDR3 region has 14 residues. V lost 3 bases, J lost 3 bases, and 14 bases lay in between. The CDR3 sequence is CSVDLASVKETQYF. In DNA form, the CDR3 reads TGCAGCGTTGACCTTGCTAGCGTCAAAGAGACCCAGTACTTC.

The chain links TRBV6-5 to TRBJ1-2, with D unresolved. V dropped 5 bases and J dropped 8 bases, with 9 bases sitting between them. CDR1 and CDR2 (germline): MNHEY, SVGAGI. The CDR3 totals 11 residues. This CDR3 reads CASSPINGYTF. For the CDR3, the DNA is TGTGCCAGCAGTCCAATAAACGGCTACACCTTC.

The chain uses TRBV4-3 and TRBJ2-4; D unclear. V lost 0 bases to trimming and J lost 9 bases, with 9 bases between them. CDR1 and CDR2 (germline): LGHNA, YSLEER. The CDR3 loop spans 13 amino acids. The CDR3 nucleotides are TGCGCCAGCAGCCAAGATCGGGCGACCATTCAGTACTTC. Translating gives CASSQDRATIQYF.

This clone showed up just a few times. This rearrangement joins TRBV5-4 to TRBJ1-6; 9 bases align to TRBD1. V lost 4 bases to trimming and J lost 9 bases; unmatched junction nucleotides: 11. The CDR3 has 16 amino acids. Germline CDR1 SGHNT, CDR2 YYREEE (reference sequence). This CDR3 is CASSLNGQGSGSPLHF. CDR3 DNA: TGTGCCAGCAGCCTAAACGGACAGGGGAGTGGTTCACCCCTCCACTTT. Together with reference TRBV5-4 and TRBJ1-6, the CDR3 gives the full variable domain: ETGVTQSPTHLIKTRGQQVTLRCSSQSGHNTVSWYQQALGQGPQFIFQYYREEENGRGNFPPRFSGLQFPNYSSELNVNALELDDSALYLCASSLNGQGSGSPLHFGNGTRLTVT.

The chain carries TRBV7-9 and TRBJ1-4; D unresolved. Germline values: CDR1 SEHNR, CDR2 FQNEAQ (reference sequence). V lost 2 bases, J lost 5 bases, and 6 bases lay in between. The CDR3 spans 13 residues. The CDR3 region is CASSLNGNEKLFF. The CDR3 DNA sequence: TGTGCCAGCAGCTTAAACGGAAATGAAAAACTGTTTTTT.

V gene TRBV5-1 combines with J gene TRBJ2-1; 9 positions agree with TRBD2. This CDR3 contains 16 residues. Germline trimming cut 4 bases from V and 6 bases from J; bases unmatched to any gene: 11. Germline V gene sequence: CDR1 SGHRS, CDR2 YFSETQ. CDR3 amino acids: CASSTIGGGGANEQFF. CDR3 DNA: TGCGCCAGCAGCACCATTGGCGGCGGGGGGGCCAATGAGCAGTTCTTC.

V is TRBV5-1 and J is TRBJ2-3; no clear D. From germline, CDR1 is SGHRS and CDR2 YFSETQ. With 1 base removed from V and 2 bases from J, the gap between germline ends came to 8 bases. The CDR3 runs 14 residues. Here the CDR3 reads CASSLLSDTDTQYF. The CDR3 bases are TGCGCCAGCAGCTTGTTATCCGACACAGATACGCAGTATTTT.

This clone was counted between two and nine times. The sample carries other DNA sequences with the same CDR3. V usage is TRBV10-2 and J usage is TRBJ1-5; D perhaps matches TRBD1 (5 bases). The CDR3 runs to 14 residues. Trimming shortened V by 0 bases and J by 2 bases, and 5 bases separated the two germline ends. CDR1 is WSHSY and CDR2 is SAAADI in the germline V gene. The CDR3 DNA reads TGCGCCAGCAGTGAGTCGGGGGGCAATCAGCCCCAGCATTTT. It specifies CASSESGGNQPQHF.

The genes are TRBV18 and TRBJ2-2, with no clear D. V lost 3 bases to trimming and J lost 3 bases, with 11 bases between them. The CDR3 totals 15 residues. The V gene's germline CDR1 is KGHSH and CDR2 LQKENI. CDR3 DNA sequence: TGTGCCAGCTCACCGTCGGTTGTGGACACCGGGGAGCTGTTTTTT. Protein sequence: CASSPSVVDTGELFF.

This clone was seen a handful of times. V and J are TRBV7-2 and TRBJ1-5; D is unclear. V lost 2 bases and J lost 2, with 7 bases in between. Germline values: CDR1 SGHTA, CDR2 FQGNSA. This CDR3 has 14 amino acids. CDR3 residues: CASSLYRGNQPQHF. In DNA, the CDR3 is TGTGCCAGCAGCTTATACCGGGGCAATCAGCCCCAGCATTTT.

This chain connects TRBV9 to TRBJ2-2, with a tentative D call TRBD1 (6 bases). Trimming shortened V by 4 bases and J by 5 bases, and 15 bases separated the two germline ends. CDR3 size: 15 residues. CDR1 and CDR2 (germline): SGDLS, YYNGEE. The CDR3 reads CASSQGSTGTGELFF. CDR3 nucleotide sequence: TGTGCCAGCAGCCAGGGATCTACAGGGACCGGGGAGCTGTTTTTT.

This clone has just a few counts. The J gene is TRBJ2-3, the V gene TRBV7-6; D uncertain. The CDR3 has 12 amino acids. V dropped 4 bases and J dropped 4 bases, with 6 bases sitting between them. Germline loops: CDR1 SGHVS, CDR2 FNYEAQ. The CDR3, as DNA: TGTGCCAGCAGCTCAGGACCAGATACGCAGTATTTT. This translates into CASSSGPDTQYF. Looking up the rest from reference TRBV7-6 and TRBJ2-3 gives the full variable domain: GAGVSQSPRYKVTKRGQDVALRCDPISGHVSLYWYRQALGQGPEFLTYFNYEAQQDKSGLPNDRFSAERPEGSISTLTIQRTEQRDSAMYRCASSSGPDTQYFGPGTRLTVL.

V and J are TRBV14 and TRBJ2-7; D is unresolved. V lost 1 base and J lost 4, with 20 bases in between. From germline, CDR1 is SGHDN and CDR2 FVKESK. The CDR3 sequence is 17 residues long. The CDR3 sequence is CASSQAGRRQPNYEQYF. The CDR3 DNA is TGTGCCAGCAGCCAAGCCGGTAGGCGCCAGCCCAATTACGAGCAGTACTTC.

The rearrangement links TRBV19 to TRBJ1-1, with D possibly being TRBD1 (5 bases). Trimming took 7 bases from V and 0 from J, leaving 15 bases between them. This CDR3 is 15 amino acids long. Germline CDR1 is LNHDA and CDR2 is SQIVND (reference sequence). CDR3 DNA: TGTGCCAGTAACTGGTCAGGGAGGATGAACACTGAAGCTTTCTTT. Residues: CASNWSGRMNTEAFF.

The gene calls are TRBV19 and TRBJ1-4, with D unclear. Trimming removed 5 bases from V and 8 bases from J, with 12 bases in between. CDR1 and CDR2 from the germline V gene are LNHDA and SQIVND (reference sequence). This CDR3 is 13 amino acids long. This chain's CDR3 is CASSPRTGEKLFF. CDR3 nucleotides: TGTGCCAGTAGTCCGCGGACGGGGGAAAAACTGTTTTTT.

The chain uses TRBV28 and TRBJ2-7; possibly TRBD1 for D (5 bases). This CDR3 contains 11 residues. Looked up from germline, CDR1 is MDHEN and CDR2 is SYDVKM. V was clipped by 7 bases and J by 5 bases, with 9 bases between them. The CDR3 sequence: CASIGAHEQYF. The CDR3 region has the DNA TGTGCCAGCATTGGGGCCCACGAGCAGTACTTC.

The rearrangement links TRBV7-2 to TRBJ2-3, with D perhaps TRBD1 or TRBD2 (6 bases each). The ends were cut back, 0 bases at V and 4 bases at J, with 23 bases in the middle. Germline-derived CDR1 and CDR2 are SGHTA and FQGNSA. This CDR3 spans 19 amino acids. Here the CDR3 reads CASSLAVLGGRGSADTQYF. CDR3 nucleotide sequence: TGTGCCAGCAGCTTAGCGGTCCTAGGGGGGCGAGGGAGCGCAGATACGCAGTATTTT.

This sequence joins TRBV28 and TRBJ1-2, with D unresolved. Germline V CDR1 and CDR2: MDHEN, SYDVKM. This CDR3 comprises 13 residues. Trimming took off 3 bases at V and 4 bases at J, with 9 bases between the two ends. The CDR3 loop reads CASSFWQAYGYTF. The CDR3 region has the DNA TGTGCCAGCAGTTTCTGGCAGGCCTATGGCTACACCTTC.

V usage is TRBV19 and J usage is TRBJ2-7, with 13 nucleotides matching TRBD2. V lost 5 bases to trimming and J lost 7 bases; unmatched junction nucleotides: 5. CDR1 is LNHDA, CDR2 SQIVND, per germline (reference sequence). There are 14 residues in the CDR3. The CDR3 loop is CASSRLAGGNEQYF. The CDR3 DNA reads as TGTGCCAGTAGTCGACTAGCGGGGGGAAATGAGCAGTACTTC.

The J gene is TRBJ2-1, the V gene TRBV7-2, with 7 bases matching TRBD2. The trim removed 4 bases at V and 9 bases at J, leaving 6 bases unmatched. The CDR3 totals 13 residues. Germline V CDR1 and CDR2: SGHTA, FQGNSA. The CDR3, as DNA: TGTGCCAGCAGCTACGCCTCTAGCGGTGAGCAGTTCTTC. Translating it yields CASSYASSGEQFF.

The chain uses TRBV5-5 and TRBJ1-4; 9 bases align to TRBD1. Unmatched junction bases numbered 9, after V lost 4 bases and J lost 5 bases. The CDR3 contains 16 residues. From germline, CDR1 is SGHKS and CDR2 YYEKEE (reference sequence). Here the CDR3 reads CASSPGQGFENEKLFF. As DNA, the CDR3 is TGTGCCAGCAGCCCGGGACAGGGCTTCGAGAATGAAAAACTGTTTTTT.